This entry is about one T cell receptor (beta chain). Its antigen remains unknown. These data originate in a study of CD8 T cells in ankylosing spondylitis. Study findings and constraints: Apparently characteristic of ankylosing spondylitis blood was a TCR beta motif (about 8 highly homologous variants).

Deletions cut 4 bases from V and 8 bases from J, with 17 bases between. The length of the CDR3 is 15 residues. Germline CDR1 is SGHAT and CDR2 is FQNNGV. Quantitative 5'-RACE with molecular barcodes produced the TCR beta libraries. Each CDR3 protein is one row after TCRdb ran MiXCR on the 5' RACE reads. Of 470,000 or so distinct CDR3 sequences detected, about 24% appear once; the ten largest clones hold 0.89%. This chain connects TRBV11-2 to TRBJ1-4; tentatively, D is TRBD1 (5 bases). This clonotype originated in a male donor with ankylosing spondylitis. The material sequenced was blood, either unsorted or a sorted T cell fraction (not recorded which). This chain's CDR3 is CASSSGQLNSEKLFF. In DNA form, the CDR3 reads TGTGCCAGCAGCTCCGGACAACTGAACTCAGAAAAACTGTTTTTT.